The clone carrying this TCR beta chain was recorded at least ten times. These data belong to a study of spatial heterogeneity in lung cancer. Indicated time point: sample taken at primary tumor resection. Without sorting, whole RNA was sequenced from tumor, nontumor lung or frozen PBMC. TCRdb independently ran MiXCR on the 5' RACE reads; one entry per CDR3 protein. This sample has 10,000 to 15,000 distinct CDR3 sequences, with 5.5% to 7.5% found just once. The length of the CDR3 is 17 residues. Germline V gene sequence: CDR1 SGHVS, CDR2 FQNEAQ. Unmatched junction bases numbered 13, after V lost 8 bases and J lost 4 bases.

Sample: normal lung tissue next to the tumor, taken at surgery. The V and J genes are TRBV7-8 and TRBJ2-1; 11 nucleotides line up with TRBD2. The receptor comes from a male donor with early-stage non-small cell lung cancer. CDR3 sequence (DNA): TGTGCCAGCTTCCCCTACCGGACTAGCGGGCTGTACAATGAGCAGTTCTTC. Amino acid sequence: CASFPYRTSGLYNEQFF.